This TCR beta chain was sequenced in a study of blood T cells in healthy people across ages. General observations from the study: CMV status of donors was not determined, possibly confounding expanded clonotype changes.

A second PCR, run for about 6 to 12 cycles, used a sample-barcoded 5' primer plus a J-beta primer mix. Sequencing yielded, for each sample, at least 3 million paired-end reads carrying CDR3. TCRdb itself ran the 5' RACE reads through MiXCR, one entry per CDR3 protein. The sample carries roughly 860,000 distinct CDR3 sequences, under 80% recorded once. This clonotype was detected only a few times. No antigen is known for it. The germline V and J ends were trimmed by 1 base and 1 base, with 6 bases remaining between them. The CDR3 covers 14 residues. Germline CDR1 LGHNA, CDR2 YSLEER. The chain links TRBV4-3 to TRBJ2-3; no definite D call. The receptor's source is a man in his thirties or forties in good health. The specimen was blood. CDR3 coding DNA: TGCGCCAGCAGCCAAGTTGCAGGCACAGATACGCAGTATTTT. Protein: CASSQVAGTDTQYF.